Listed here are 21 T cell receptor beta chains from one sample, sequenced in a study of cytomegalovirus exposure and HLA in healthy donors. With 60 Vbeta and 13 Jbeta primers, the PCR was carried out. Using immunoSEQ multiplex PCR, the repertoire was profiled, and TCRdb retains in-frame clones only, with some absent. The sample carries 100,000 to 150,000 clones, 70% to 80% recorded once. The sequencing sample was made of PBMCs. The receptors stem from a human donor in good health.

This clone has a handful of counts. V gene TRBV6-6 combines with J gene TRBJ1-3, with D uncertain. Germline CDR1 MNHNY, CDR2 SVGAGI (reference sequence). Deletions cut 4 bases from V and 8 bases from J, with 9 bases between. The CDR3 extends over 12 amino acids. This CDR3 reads CASSSQSDTIYF. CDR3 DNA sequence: TGTGCCAGCAGTTCCCAATCGGACACCATATATTTT.

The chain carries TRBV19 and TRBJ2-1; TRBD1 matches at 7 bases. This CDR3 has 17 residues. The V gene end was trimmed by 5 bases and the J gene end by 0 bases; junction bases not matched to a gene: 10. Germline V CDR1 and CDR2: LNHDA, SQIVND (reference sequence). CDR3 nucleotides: TGTGCCAGTAGTGGGTCGAGGGGGCTGAGCTCCTACAATGAGCAGTTCTTC. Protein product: CASSGSRGLSSYNEQFF. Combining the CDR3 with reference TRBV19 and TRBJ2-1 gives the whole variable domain DGGITQSPKYLFRKEGQNVTLSCEQNLNHDAMYWYRQDPGQGLRLIYYSQIVNDFQKGDIAEGYSVSREKKESFPLTVTSAQKNPTAFYLCASSGSRGLSSYNEQFFGPGTRLTVL.

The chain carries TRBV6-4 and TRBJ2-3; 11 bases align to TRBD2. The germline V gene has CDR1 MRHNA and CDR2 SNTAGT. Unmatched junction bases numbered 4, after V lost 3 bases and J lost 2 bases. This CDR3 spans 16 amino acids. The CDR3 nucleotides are TGTGCCAGCAGTGAGGATAGCGGGAGGGCCACAGATACGCAGTATTTT. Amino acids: CASSEDSGRATDTQYF.

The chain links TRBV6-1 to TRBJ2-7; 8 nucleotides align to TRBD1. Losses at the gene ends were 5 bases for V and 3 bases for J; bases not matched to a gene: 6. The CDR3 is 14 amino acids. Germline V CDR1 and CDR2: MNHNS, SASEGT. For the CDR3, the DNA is TGTGCCAGCAGTCAGGGGGCCCTAGACTACGAGCAGTACTTC. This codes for CASSQGALDYEQYF.

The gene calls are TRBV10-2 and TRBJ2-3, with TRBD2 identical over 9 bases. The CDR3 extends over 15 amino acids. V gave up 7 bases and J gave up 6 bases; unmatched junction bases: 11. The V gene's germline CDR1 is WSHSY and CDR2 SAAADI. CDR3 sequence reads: CASTGGRASGDTQYF. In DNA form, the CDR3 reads TGCGCCAGCACGGGCGGGAGGGCCTCGGGTGATACGCAGTATTTT.

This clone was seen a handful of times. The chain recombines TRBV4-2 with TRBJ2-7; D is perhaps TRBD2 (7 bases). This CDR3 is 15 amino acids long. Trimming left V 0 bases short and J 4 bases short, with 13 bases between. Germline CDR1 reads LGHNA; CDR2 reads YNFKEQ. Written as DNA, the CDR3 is TGTGCCAGCAGCCAAGATGGGGGGGCACAGTACGAGCAGTACTTC. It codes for CASSQDGGAQYEQYF.

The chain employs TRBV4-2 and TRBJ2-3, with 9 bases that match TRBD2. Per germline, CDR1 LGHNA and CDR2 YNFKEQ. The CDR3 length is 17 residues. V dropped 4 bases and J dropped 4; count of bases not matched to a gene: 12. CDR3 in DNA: TGTGCCAGCAGCCCCGTCCTGGGTAGCGGGGGTGCAGATACGCAGTATTTT. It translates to CASSPVLGSGGADTQYF.

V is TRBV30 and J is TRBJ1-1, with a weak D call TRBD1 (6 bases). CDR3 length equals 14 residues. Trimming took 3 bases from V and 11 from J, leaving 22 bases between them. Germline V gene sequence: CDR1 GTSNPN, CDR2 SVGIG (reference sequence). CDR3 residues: CAWRGIRGSYAAFF. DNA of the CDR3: TGTGCCTGGAGGGGAATTAGGGGGTCATACGCGGCTTTCTTT.

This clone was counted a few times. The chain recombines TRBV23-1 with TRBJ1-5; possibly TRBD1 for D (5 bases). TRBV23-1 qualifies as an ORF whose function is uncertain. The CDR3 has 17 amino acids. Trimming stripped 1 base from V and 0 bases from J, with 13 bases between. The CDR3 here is CASSQWAGYYSNQPQHF. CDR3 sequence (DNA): TGCGCCAGCAGTCAATGGGCAGGGTATTATAGCAATCAGCCCCAGCATTTT.

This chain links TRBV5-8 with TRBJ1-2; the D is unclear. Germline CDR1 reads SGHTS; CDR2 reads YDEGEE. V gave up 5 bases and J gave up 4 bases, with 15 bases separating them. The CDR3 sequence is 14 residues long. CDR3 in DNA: TGTGCCAGCAGTGGAGCGGCGGGGTTCTATGGCTACACCTTC. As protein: CASSGAAGFYGYTF.

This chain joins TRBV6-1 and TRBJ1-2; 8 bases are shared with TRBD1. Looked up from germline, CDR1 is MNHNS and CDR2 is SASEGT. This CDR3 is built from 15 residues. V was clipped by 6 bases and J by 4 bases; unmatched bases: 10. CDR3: CASSPRQGRIYGYTF. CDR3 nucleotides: TGTGCCAGCAGCCCCAGACAGGGGAGGATCTATGGCTACACCTTC.

In DNA form, the CDR3 reads TGTGCCAGTAGACCTCTGACTAGCGGGAGGGCAGATACGCAGTATTTT. Protein: CASRPLTSGRADTQYF. The J gene is TRBJ2-3, the V gene TRBV27, with 14 bases aligning to TRBD2. The CDR3 consists of 16 residues. V lost 9 bases, J lost 4 bases, and 9 bases stayed unmatched. From germline, CDR1 is MNHEY and CDR2 SMNVEV (reference sequence).

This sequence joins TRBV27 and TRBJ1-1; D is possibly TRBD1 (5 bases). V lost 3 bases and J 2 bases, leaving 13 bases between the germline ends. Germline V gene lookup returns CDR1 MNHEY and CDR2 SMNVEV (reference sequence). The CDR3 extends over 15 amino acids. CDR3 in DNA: TGTGCCAGCAGTTTCGGGGGGGTAGGCAACACTGAAGCTTTCTTT. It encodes CASSFGGVGNTEAFF.

The CDR3 here is CASSFPQGTDTQYF. CDR3 DNA: TGTGCCAGCAGCTTTCCGCAGGGCACAGATACGCAGTATTTT. This chain uses TRBV5-4 with TRBJ2-3, with D hard to call. The CDR3 loop spans 14 amino acids. V lost 2 bases to trimming and J lost 1 base, with 8 bases between them. Germline-derived CDR1 and CDR2 are SGHNT and YYREEE (reference sequence). Supplemented by reference TRBV5-4 and TRBJ2-3, the full variable domain reads ETGVTQSPTHLIKTRGQQVTLRCSSQSGHNTVSWYQQALGQGPQFIFQYYREEENGRGNFPPRFSGLQFPNYSSELNVNALELDDSALYLCASSFPQGTDTQYFGPGTRLTVL.

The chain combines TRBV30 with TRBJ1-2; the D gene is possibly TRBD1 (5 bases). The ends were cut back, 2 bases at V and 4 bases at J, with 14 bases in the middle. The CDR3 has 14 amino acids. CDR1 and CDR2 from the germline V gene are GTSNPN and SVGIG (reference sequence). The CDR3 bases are TGTGCCTGGAGTTGGGGGGACGGAAGCTATGGCTACACCTTC. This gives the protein CAWSWGDGSYGYTF.

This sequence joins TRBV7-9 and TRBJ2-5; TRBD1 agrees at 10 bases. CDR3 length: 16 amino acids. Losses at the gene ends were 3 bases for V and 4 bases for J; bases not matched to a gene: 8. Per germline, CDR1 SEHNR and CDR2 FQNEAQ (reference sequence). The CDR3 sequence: CASSLGTGDLGETQYF. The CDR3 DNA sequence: TGTGCCAGCAGCTTGGGGACAGGGGATTTGGGAGAGACCCAGTACTTC.

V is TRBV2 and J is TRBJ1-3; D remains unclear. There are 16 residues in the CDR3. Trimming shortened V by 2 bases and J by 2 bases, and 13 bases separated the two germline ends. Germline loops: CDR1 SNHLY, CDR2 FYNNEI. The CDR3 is CASSETRRGTGNTIYF. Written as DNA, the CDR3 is TGTGCCAGCAGTGAAACCCGGAGAGGGACTGGAAACACCATATATTTT.

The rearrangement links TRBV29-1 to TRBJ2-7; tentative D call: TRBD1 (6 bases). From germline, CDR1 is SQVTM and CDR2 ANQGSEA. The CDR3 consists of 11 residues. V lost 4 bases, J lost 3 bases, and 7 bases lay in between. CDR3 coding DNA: TGCAGCGTTGGCAGGGGCTACGAGCAGTACTTC. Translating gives CSVGRGYEQYF.

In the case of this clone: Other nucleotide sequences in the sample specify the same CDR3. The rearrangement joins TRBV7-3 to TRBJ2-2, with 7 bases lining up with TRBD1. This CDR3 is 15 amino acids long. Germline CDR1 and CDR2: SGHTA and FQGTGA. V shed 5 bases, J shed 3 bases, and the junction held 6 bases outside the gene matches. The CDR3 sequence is CASSRDRVDTGELFF. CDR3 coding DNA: TGTGCCAGCAGCAGAGACAGGGTGGACACCGGGGAGCTGTTTTTT.

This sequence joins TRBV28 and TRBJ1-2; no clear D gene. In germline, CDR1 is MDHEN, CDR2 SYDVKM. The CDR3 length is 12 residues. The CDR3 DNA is TGTGCGGCGGGTACTCCTCACTATGGCTACACCTTC. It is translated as CAAGTPHYGYTF.

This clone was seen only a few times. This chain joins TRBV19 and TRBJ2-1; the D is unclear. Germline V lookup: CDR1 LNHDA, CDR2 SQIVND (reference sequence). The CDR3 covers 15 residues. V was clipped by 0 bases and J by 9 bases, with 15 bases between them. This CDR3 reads CASSIETGFGGEQFF. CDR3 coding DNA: TGTGCCAGTAGTATAGAGACTGGATTCGGTGGTGAGCAGTTCTTC.